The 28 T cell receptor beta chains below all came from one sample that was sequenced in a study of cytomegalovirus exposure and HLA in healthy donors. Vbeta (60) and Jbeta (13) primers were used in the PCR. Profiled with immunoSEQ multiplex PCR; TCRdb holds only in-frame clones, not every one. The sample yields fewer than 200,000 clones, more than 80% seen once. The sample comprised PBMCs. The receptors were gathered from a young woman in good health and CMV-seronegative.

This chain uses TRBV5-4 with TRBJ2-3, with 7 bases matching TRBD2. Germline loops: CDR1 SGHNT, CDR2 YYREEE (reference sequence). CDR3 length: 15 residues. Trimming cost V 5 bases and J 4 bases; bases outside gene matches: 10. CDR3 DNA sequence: TGTGCCAGCAGATTAAGGACTAGTCTCCCAGATACGCAGTATTTT. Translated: CASRLRTSLPDTQYF.

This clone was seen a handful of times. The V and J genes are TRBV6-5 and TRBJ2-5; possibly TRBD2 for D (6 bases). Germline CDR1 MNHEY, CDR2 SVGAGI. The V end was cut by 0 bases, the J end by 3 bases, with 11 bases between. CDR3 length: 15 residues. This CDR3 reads CASSYSGGREETQYF. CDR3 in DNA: TGTGCCAGCAGTTACTCCGGGGGTAGAGAAGAGACCCAGTACTTC.

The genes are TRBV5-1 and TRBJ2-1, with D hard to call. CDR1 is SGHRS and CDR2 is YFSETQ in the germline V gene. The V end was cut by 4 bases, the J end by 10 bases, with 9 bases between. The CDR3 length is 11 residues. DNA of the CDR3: TGCGCCAGCAGCCCCCGGGTCGAGCAGTTCTTC. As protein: CASSPRVEQFF.

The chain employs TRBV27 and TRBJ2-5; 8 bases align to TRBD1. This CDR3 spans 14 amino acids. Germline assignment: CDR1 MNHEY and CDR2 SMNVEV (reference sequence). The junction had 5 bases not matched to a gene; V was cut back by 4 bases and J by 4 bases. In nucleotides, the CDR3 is TGTGCCAGCAGTTCGCTCAGGGGGCTAGAGACCCAGTACTTC. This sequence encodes CASSSLRGLETQYF.

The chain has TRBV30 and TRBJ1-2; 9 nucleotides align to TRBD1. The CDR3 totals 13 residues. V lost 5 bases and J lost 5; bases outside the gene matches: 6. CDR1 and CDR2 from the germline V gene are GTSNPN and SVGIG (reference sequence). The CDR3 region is CAWSQGASYGYTF. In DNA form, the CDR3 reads TGTGCCTGGTCACAGGGGGCTTCATATGGCTACACCTTC.

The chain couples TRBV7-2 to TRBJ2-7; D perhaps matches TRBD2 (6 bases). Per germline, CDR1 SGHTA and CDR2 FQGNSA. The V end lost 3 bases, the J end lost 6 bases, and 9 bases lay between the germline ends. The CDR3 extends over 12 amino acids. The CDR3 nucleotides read TGTGCCAGCAGCTTCGGAGGGGCCGAGCAGTACTTC. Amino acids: CASSFGGAEQYF.

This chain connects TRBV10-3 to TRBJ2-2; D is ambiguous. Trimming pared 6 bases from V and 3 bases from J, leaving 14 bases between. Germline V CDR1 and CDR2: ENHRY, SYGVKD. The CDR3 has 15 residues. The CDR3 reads CAIRKQSTDTGELFF. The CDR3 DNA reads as TGTGCCATCAGGAAACAGTCTACGGACACCGGGGAGCTGTTTTTT.

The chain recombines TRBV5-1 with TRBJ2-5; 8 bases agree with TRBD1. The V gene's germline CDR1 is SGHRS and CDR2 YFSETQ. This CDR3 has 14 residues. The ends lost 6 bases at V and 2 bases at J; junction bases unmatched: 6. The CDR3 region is CASNPGGRQETQYF. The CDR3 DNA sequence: TGCGCCAGCAATCCAGGGGGCCGACAAGAGACCCAGTACTTC.

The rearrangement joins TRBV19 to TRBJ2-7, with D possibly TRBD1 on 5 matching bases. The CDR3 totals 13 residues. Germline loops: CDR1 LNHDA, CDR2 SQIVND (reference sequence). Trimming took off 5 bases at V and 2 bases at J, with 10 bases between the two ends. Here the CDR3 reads CASSQGRTYEQYF. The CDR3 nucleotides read TGTGCCAGTAGTCAGGGAAGAACCTACGAGCAGTACTTC.

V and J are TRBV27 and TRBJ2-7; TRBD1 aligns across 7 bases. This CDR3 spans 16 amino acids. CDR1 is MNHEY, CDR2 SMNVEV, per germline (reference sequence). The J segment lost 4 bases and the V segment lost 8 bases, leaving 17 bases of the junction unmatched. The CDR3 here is CASVPSTGQVSYEQYF. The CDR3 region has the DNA TGTGCCAGCGTACCTTCAACAGGACAGGTATCTTACGAGCAGTACTTC.

Written as DNA, the CDR3 is TGTGCCAGTAGCACGGGGACAGGGTACCAAGAGACCCAGTACTTC. It is translated as CASSTGTGYQETQYF. The chain links TRBV19 to TRBJ2-5; TRBD1 agrees at 9 bases. Germline lookup yields CDR1 LNHDA and CDR2 SQIVND (reference sequence). This CDR3 has 15 residues. The trim removed 6 bases at V and 0 bases at J, leaving 5 bases unmatched.

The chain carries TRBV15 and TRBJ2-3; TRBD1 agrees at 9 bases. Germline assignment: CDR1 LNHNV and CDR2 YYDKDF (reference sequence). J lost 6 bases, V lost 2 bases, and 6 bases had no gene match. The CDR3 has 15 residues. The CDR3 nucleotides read TGTGCCACCAGCAGATCACAGGGGGCCGTGGATACGCAGTATTTT. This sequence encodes CATSRSQGAVDTQYF.

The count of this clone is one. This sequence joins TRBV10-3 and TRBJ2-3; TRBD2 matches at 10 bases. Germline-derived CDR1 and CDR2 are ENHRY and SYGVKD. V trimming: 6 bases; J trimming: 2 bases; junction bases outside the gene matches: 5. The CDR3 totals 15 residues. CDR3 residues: CAIRRTSGSTDTQYF. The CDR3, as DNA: TGTGCCATCAGACGGACTAGCGGATCCACAGATACGCAGTATTTT.

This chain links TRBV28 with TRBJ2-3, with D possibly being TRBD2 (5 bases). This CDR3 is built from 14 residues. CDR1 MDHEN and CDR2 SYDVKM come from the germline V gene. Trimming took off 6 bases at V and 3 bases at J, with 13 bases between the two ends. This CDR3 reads CASRNTDSTDTQYF. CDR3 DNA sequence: TGTGCCAGCAGAAATACGGACTCTACAGATACGCAGTATTTT.

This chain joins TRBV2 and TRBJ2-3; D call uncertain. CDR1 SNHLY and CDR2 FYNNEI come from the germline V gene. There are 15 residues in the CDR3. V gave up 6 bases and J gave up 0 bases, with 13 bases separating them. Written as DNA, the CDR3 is TGTGCCAGCAGGCCGATAAAGACTAGCACAGATACGCAGTATTTT. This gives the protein CASRPIKTSTDTQYF.

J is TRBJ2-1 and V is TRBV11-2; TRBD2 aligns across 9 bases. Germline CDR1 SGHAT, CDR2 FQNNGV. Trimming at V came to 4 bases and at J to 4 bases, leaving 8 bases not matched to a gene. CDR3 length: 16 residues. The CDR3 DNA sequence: TGTGCCAGCAGCTCTGGTAGCGGGAGTCTTTACAATGAGCAGTTCTTC. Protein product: CASSSGSGSLYNEQFF. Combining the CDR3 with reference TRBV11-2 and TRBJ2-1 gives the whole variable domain EAGVAQSPRYKIIEKRQSVAFWCNPISGHATLYWYQQILGQGPKLLIQFQNNGVVDDSQLPKDRFSAERLKGVDSTLKIQPAKLEDSAVYLCASSSGSGSLYNEQFFGPGTRLTVL.

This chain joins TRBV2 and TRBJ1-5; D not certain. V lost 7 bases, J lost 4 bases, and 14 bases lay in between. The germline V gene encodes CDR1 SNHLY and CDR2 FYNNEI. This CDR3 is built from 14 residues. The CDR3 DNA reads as TGTGCCAGCACGCGAGGGTTCGGGAATCAGCCCCAGCATTTT. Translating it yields CASTRGFGNQPQHF.

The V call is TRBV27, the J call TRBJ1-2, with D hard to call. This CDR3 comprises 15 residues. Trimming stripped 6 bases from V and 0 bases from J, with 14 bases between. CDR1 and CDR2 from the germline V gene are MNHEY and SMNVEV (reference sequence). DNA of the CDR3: TGTGCCAGCAGGGGCACCGCCCCAGCTAACTATGGCTACACCTTC. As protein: CASRGTAPANYGYTF.

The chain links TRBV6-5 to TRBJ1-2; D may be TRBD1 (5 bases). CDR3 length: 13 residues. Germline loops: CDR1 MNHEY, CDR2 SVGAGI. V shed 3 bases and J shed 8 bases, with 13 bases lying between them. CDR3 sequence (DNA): TGTGCCAGCAGTTATTTTCTGGGGGGGGGCTACACCTTC. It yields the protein CASSYFLGGGYTF.

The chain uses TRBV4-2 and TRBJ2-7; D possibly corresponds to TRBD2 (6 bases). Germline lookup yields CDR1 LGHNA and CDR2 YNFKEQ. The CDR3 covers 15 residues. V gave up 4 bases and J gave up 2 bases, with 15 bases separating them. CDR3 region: CASSPGTRATYEQYF. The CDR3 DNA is TGTGCCAGCAGCCCGGGGACTCGAGCGACCTACGAGCAGTACTTC.

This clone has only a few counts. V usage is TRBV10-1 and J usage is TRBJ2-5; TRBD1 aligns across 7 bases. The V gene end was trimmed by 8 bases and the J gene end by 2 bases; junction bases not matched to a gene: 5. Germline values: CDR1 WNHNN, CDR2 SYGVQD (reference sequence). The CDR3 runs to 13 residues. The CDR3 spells CASGPGGQETQYF. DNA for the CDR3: TGCGCCAGCGGACCAGGGGGACAAGAGACCCAGTACTTC.

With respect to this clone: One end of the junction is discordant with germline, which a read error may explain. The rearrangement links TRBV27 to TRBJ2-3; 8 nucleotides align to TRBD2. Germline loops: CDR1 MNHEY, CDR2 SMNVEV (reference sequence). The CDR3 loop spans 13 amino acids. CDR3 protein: CASSLSRLAHTHF. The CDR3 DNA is TGTGCCAGCAGTTTATCTCGACTAGCGCATACCCATTTT.

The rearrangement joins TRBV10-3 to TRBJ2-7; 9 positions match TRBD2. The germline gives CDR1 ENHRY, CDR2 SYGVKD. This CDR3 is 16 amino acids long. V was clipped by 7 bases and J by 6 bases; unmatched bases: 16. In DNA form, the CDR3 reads TGTGCCATCAAGATAGGGGCTAGCGGGAATGGGGGCGAGCAGTACTTC. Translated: CAIKIGASGNGGEQYF.

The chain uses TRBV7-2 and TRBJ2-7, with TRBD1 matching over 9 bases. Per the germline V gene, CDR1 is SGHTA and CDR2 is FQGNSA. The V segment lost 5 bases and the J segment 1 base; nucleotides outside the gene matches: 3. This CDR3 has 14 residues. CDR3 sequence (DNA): TGTGCCAGCAGCCCCGACAGGGGGTCCTACGAGCAGTACTTC. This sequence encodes CASSPDRGSYEQYF.

DNA of the CDR3: TGTGCCAGCGTCTATTGCGAGCAGTACTTC. The encoded protein is CASVYCEQYF. V is TRBV21-1 and J is TRBJ2-7; TRBD2 is taken as the D call from the table, unchecked against the DNA. TRBV21-1 is described as a pseudogene. This CDR3 has 10 residues.

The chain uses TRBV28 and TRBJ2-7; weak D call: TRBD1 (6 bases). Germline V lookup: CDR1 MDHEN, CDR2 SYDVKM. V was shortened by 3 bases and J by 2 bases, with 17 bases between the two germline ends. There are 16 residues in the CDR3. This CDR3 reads CASSFVETGTTYEQYF. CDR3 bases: TGTGCCAGCAGTTTTGTCGAAACCGGGACAACCTACGAGCAGTACTTC.

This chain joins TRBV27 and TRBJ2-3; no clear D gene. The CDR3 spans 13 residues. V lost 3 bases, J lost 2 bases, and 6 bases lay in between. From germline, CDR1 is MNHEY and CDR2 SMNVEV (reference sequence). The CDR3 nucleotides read TGTGCCAGCAGTTTCCGTTACACAGATACGCAGTATTTT. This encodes CASSFRYTDTQYF.

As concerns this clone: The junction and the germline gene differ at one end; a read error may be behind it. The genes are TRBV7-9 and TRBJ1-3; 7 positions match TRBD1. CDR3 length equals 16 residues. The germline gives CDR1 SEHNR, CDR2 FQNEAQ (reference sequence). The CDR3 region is CSSSLKGQTSGNTIYF. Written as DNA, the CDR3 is TGTTCCAGCAGCTTAAAGGGACAGACCTCTGGAAACACCATATATTTT.